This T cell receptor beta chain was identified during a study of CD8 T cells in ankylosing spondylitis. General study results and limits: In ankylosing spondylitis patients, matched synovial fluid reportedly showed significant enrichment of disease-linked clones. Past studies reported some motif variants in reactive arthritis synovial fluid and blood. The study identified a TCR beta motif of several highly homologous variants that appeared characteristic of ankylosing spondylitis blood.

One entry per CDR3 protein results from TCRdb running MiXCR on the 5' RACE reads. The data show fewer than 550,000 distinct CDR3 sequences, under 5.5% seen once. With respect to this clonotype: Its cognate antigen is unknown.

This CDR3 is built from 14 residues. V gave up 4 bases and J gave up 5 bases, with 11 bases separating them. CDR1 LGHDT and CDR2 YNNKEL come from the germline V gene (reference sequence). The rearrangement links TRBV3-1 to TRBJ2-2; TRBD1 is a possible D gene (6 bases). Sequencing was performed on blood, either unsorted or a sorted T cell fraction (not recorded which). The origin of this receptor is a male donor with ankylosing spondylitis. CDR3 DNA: TGTGCCAGCAGCCCAACAGGGTGGACCGGGGAGCTGTTTTTT. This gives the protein CASSPTGWTGELFF.